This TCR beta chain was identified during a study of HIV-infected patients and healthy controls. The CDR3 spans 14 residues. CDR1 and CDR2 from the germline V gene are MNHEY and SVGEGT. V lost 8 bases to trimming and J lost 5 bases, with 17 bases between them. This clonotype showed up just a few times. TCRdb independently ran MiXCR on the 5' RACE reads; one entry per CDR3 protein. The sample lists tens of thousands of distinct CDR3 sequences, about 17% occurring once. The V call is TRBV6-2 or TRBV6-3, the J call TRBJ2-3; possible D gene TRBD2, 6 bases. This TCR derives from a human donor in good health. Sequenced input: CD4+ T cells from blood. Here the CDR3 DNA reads TGTGCCAGCCCGGGGACTCGGGGGAGAGATACGCAGTATTTT. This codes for CASPGTRGRDTQYF.